A selection of T cell receptor beta chains follows, all from one sample in a study of blood T cells in healthy people across ages. TCRdb re-called the 5' RACE reads with MiXCR, one entry per CDR3 protein. This table has 850,000 to 1,100,000 distinct CDR3 sequences, around two fifths appearing once. Sequences were obtained from blood. Receptor source: a man between 18 and 35 years old in good health. CDR3s include the opening cysteine and the closing phenylalanine or tryptophan. Fields, in order: CDR3 protein, CDR3 DNA, D gene, J gene, V gene, clone size. D genes are given only for firm matches. Clone sizes are given selectively: once, few, many, or a class where the clone is expanded.

CDR3 protein: CASTGAGGYGYTF
CDR3 DNA: TGTGCCAGCACCGGCGCCGGGGGCTATGGCTACACCTTC
D gene: .
J gene: TRBJ1-2
V gene: TRBV7-2
clone size: .

CDR3 protein: CSAREGGGPYNEQFF
CDR3 DNA: TGCAGTGCTAGAGAGGGCGGGGGGCCCTACAATGAGCAGTTCTTC
D gene: TRBD2
J gene: TRBJ2-1
V gene: TRBV20-1
clone size: few

CDR3 protein: CASSYRETGNSPLHF
CDR3 DNA: TGTGCCAGCAGTTACAGGGAGACAGGGAACTCACCCCTCCACTTT
D gene: TRBD1
J gene: TRBJ1-6
V gene: TRBV6-6
clone size: .

CDR3 protein: CASSLGTGSLNEQFF
CDR3 DNA: TGTGCCAGCAGTTTGGGGACAGGGTCGCTGAATGAGCAGTTCTTC
D gene: TRBD1
J gene: TRBJ2-1
V gene: TRBV27
clone size: .

CDR3 protein: CASTAGSSYEQYF
CDR3 DNA: TGTGCCTCCACGGCCGGGTCCTCCTACGAGCAGTACTTC
D gene: .
J gene: TRBJ2-7
V gene: TRBV6-5
clone size: .

CDR3 protein: CASSYSPQREAYEQYF
CDR3 DNA: TGTGCCAGCAGTTACTCTCCGCAGCGTGAAGCCTACGAGCAGTACTTC
D gene: .
J gene: TRBJ2-7
V gene: TRBV6-5
clone size: .

CDR3 protein: CSVWDRVENEQYF
CDR3 DNA: TGCAGCGTTTGGGACAGGGTAGAAAATGAGCAGTACTTC
D gene: TRBD1
J gene: TRBJ2-5
V gene: TRBV29-1
clone size: .

CDR3 protein: CASDPGQETQYF
CDR3 DNA: TGTGCCAGCGATCCAGGTCAAGAGACCCAGTACTTC
D gene: .
J gene: TRBJ2-5
V gene: TRBV6-2/TRBV6-3
clone size: .

CDR3 protein: CASSSSGEGQPQHF
CDR3 DNA: TGTGCCAGCAGCTCGAGTGGGGAAGGCCAGCCCCAGCATTTT
D gene: .
J gene: TRBJ1-5
V gene: TRBV7-9
clone size: .

CDR3 protein: CASSQDPGGMEPQHF
CDR3 DNA: TGTGCCAGCAGCCAAGATCCTGGGGGGATGGAGCCCCAGCATTTT
D gene: .
J gene: TRBJ1-5
V gene: TRBV4-2
clone size: .

CDR3 protein: CASSSRTSGSTYNEQFF
CDR3 DNA: TGTGCCAGCAGTTCCCGGACTAGCGGGTCAACGTACAATGAGCAGTTCTTC
D gene: TRBD2
J gene: TRBJ2-1
V gene: TRBV12-3/TRBV12-4
clone size: .

CDR3 protein: CASSLEGLAGSLYNEQFF
CDR3 DNA: TGTGCCAGCAGCTTAGAGGGACTAGCGGGTTCGCTTTACAATGAGCAGTTCTTC
D gene: TRBD2
J gene: TRBJ2-1
V gene: TRBV7-8
clone size: .

CDR3 protein: CASSQERPSTDTQYF
CDR3 DNA: TGCGCCAGCAGCCAGGAGAGACCGAGCACAGATACGCAGTATTTT
D gene: .
J gene: TRBJ2-3
V gene: TRBV5-1
clone size: .

CDR3 protein: CASSLAEEQYF
CDR3 DNA: TGTGCCAGCAGCTTAGCGGAAGAGCAGTACTTC
D gene: .
J gene: TRBJ2-7
V gene: TRBV7-6
clone size: .

CDR3 protein: CAWSEQINEQYF
CDR3 DNA: TGTGCCTGGAGTGAGCAGATAAATGAGCAGTACTTC
D gene: .
J gene: TRBJ2-5
V gene: TRBV30
clone size: .

CDR3 protein: CASSSRDRPDTQYF
CDR3 DNA: TGTGCCAGCAGCTCCCGGGATAGGCCAGATACGCAGTATTTT
D gene: .
J gene: TRBJ2-3
V gene: TRBV7-9
clone size: few

CDR3 protein: CASSLPGTGSTGELFF
CDR3 DNA: TGTGCCAGCAGTTTACCGGGGACAGGAAGCACCGGGGAGCTGTTTTTT
D gene: TRBD1
J gene: TRBJ2-2
V gene: TRBV27
clone size: .

CDR3 protein: CASSESVADTQYF
CDR3 DNA: TGTGCCAGCAGTGAATCGGTGGCAGATACGCAGTATTTT
D gene: .
J gene: TRBJ2-3
V gene: TRBV25-1
clone size: .

CDR3 protein: CSARGGPDNEKLFF
CDR3 DNA: TGCAGTGCTAGAGGAGGGCCAGATAATGAAAAACTGTTTTTT
D gene: .
J gene: TRBJ1-4
V gene: TRBV20-1
clone size: few

CDR3 protein: CASSRDVLNTEAFF
CDR3 DNA: TGTGCCAGCAGCCGGGACGTTCTGAACACTGAAGCTTTCTTT
D gene: .
J gene: TRBJ1-1
V gene: TRBV7-2
clone size: .

CDR3 protein: CSARRTSGDTQYF
CDR3 DNA: TGCAGTGCTAGGCGGACTAGCGGGGATACGCAGTATTTT
D gene: TRBD2
J gene: TRBJ2-3
V gene: TRBV20-1
clone size: many

CDR3 protein: CSARVGGAYNQPQHF
CDR3 DNA: TGCAGTGCTAGAGTTGGGGGGGCCTACAATCAGCCCCAGCATTTT
D gene: .
J gene: TRBJ1-5
V gene: TRBV20-1
clone size: .

CDR3 protein: CASSPPGQKNEKLFF
CDR3 DNA: TGTGCCAGCAGCCCCCCGGGACAGAAAAATGAAAAACTGTTTTTT
D gene: TRBD1
J gene: TRBJ1-4
V gene: TRBV6-6
clone size: .

CDR3 protein: CASSGGQDYNEQYF
CDR3 DNA: TGTGCCAGCAGCGGGGGACAAGACTACAATGAGCAGTACTTC
D gene: .
J gene: TRBJ2-5
V gene: TRBV9
clone size: .

CDR3 protein: CASRTSWDALNYGYTF
CDR3 DNA: TGTGCCAGCCGGACCTCTTGGGACGCCCTTAACTATGGCTACACCTTC
D gene: .
J gene: TRBJ1-2
V gene: TRBV6-6
clone size: few

CDR3 protein: CASRTKGAGTEAFF
CDR3 DNA: TGTGCCAGCAGGACCAAGGGGGCGGGCACTGAAGCTTTCTTT
D gene: TRBD1
J gene: TRBJ1-1
V gene: TRBV12-3/TRBV12-4
clone size: .

CDR3 protein: CASSLGHTDTQYF
CDR3 DNA: TGTGCCAGCAGCTTAGGTCACACAGATACGCAGTATTTT
D gene: .
J gene: TRBJ2-3
V gene: TRBV7-8
clone size: many

CDR3 protein: CASSLGLGPIYEQYF
CDR3 DNA: TGTGCCAGCAGTTTAGGGCTGGGACCCATCTACGAGCAGTACTTC
D gene: .
J gene: TRBJ2-7
V gene: TRBV27
clone size: few

CDR3 protein: CASSLRGYEQFF
CDR3 DNA: TGTGCCAGCAGTTTACGAGGTTATGAGCAGTTCTTC
D gene: .
J gene: TRBJ2-1
V gene: TRBV27
clone size: .

CDR3 protein: CASSYMGPVNEQYF
CDR3 DNA: TGTGCCAGCAGCTACATGGGGCCAGTCAATGAGCAGTACTTC
D gene: .
J gene: TRBJ2-5
V gene: TRBV12-3/TRBV12-4
clone size: .

CDR3 protein: CASSLEQTPHPQFF
CDR3 DNA: TGTGCCAGCAGCTTAGAGCAGACACCGCATCCTCAGTTCTTC
D gene: .
J gene: TRBJ2-1
V gene: TRBV11-3
clone size: .

CDR3 protein: CAISTTGTSTDTQYF
CDR3 DNA: TGTGCCATCAGTACCACCGGGACTAGCACAGATACGCAGTATTTT
D gene: .
J gene: TRBJ2-3
V gene: TRBV10-3
clone size: few

CDR3 protein: CASSLGAGGDYGYTF
CDR3 DNA: TGTGCCAGCAGCTTAGGGGCAGGGGGCGACTATGGCTACACCTTC
D gene: TRBD1
J gene: TRBJ1-2
V gene: TRBV7-2
clone size: .

CDR3 protein: CDGPRNQPQHF
CDR3 DNA: TGTGACGGACCACGCAATCAGCCCCAGCATTTT
D gene: .
J gene: TRBJ1-5
V gene: TRBV12-3/TRBV12-4
clone size: few

CDR3 protein: CASSALAGTYNEQFF
CDR3 DNA: TGTGCCAGCAGTGCCTTAGCGGGGACCTACAATGAGCAGTTCTTC
D gene: TRBD2
J gene: TRBJ2-1
V gene: TRBV6-2/TRBV6-3
clone size: .

CDR3 protein: CASRVYEGAVSGELFF
CDR3 DNA: TGTGCCAGCAGAGTCTACGAGGGGGCGGTATCCGGGGAGCTGTTTTTT
D gene: TRBD1
J gene: TRBJ2-2
V gene: TRBV6-5
clone size: .

CDR3 protein: CSANRVSGNHNEQFF
CDR3 DNA: TGCAGTGCTAACCGCGTCTCAGGGAACCACAATGAGCAGTTCTTC
D gene: .
J gene: TRBJ2-1
V gene: TRBV20-1
clone size: .

CDR3 protein: CASSLSTGQGSSPLHF
CDR3 DNA: TGTGCCAGCAGCCTAAGCACGGGGCAGGGCTCCTCACCCCTCCACTTT
D gene: .
J gene: TRBJ1-6
V gene: TRBV7-9
clone size: .

CDR3 protein: CASSPLGPPGDQETQYF
CDR3 DNA: TGCGCCAGCAGCCCCTTAGGCCCTCCCGGGGACCAAGAGACCCAGTACTTC
D gene: .
J gene: TRBJ2-5
V gene: TRBV4-1
clone size: .

CDR3 protein: CASSPGTGLRQKLFF
CDR3 DNA: TGTGCCAGCTCCCCCGGGACAGGGCTTCGTCAAAAACTGTTTTTT
D gene: TRBD1
J gene: TRBJ1-4
V gene: TRBV7-6
clone size: few

CDR3 protein: CASSYYKVDYTF
CDR3 DNA: TGTGCCAGCAGTTACTATAAAGTGGACTACACCTTC
D gene: .
J gene: TRBJ1-2
V gene: TRBV6-2/TRBV6-3
clone size: few

CDR3 protein: CASSLEGTADTQYF
CDR3 DNA: TGTGCCAGCAGTTTAGAGGGGACGGCAGATACGCAGTATTTT
D gene: .
J gene: TRBJ2-3
V gene: TRBV12-3/TRBV12-4
clone size: .

CDR3 protein: CASSLLAGGRYEQYF
CDR3 DNA: TGCGCCAGCAGCTTACTAGCGGGGGGTCGGTACGAGCAGTACTTC
D gene: TRBD2
J gene: TRBJ2-7
V gene: TRBV5-1
clone size: .

CDR3 protein: CASSYVAGTQYF
CDR3 DNA: TGTGCCAGCAGTTACGTGGCGGGCACGCAGTATTTT
D gene: .
J gene: TRBJ2-3
V gene: TRBV6-5
clone size: few

CDR3 protein: CASSFGLAGEDQYF
CDR3 DNA: TGTGCCAGCAGCTTCGGACTAGCGGGGGAGGACCAGTACTTC
D gene: TRBD2
J gene: TRBJ2-7
V gene: TRBV7-2
clone size: few

CDR3 protein: CASSQQSRSTDTQYF
CDR3 DNA: TGCGCCAGCAGCCAACAATCGAGGAGCACAGATACGCAGTATTTT
D gene: .
J gene: TRBJ2-3
V gene: TRBV4-1
clone size: .

CDR3 protein: CASSSPAGFQETQYF
CDR3 DNA: TGTGCCAGCAGCTCACCCGCGGGGTTCCAAGAGACCCAGTACTTC
D gene: .
J gene: TRBJ2-5
V gene: TRBV11-2
clone size: few

CDR3 protein: CASSVLGVTDTRYF
CDR3 DNA: TGTGCCAGCAGTGTACTCGGAGTAACAGATACGCGGTATTTT
D gene: .
J gene: TRBJ2-3
V gene: TRBV6-6
clone size: .

CDR3 protein: CASSQEDGWDRNEKLFF
CDR3 DNA: TGCGCCAGCAGCCAAGAAGATGGTTGGGACAGGAATGAAAAACTGTTTTTT
D gene: TRBD1
J gene: TRBJ1-4
V gene: TRBV4-3
clone size: .

CDR3 protein: CASKVAAYNSPLHF
CDR3 DNA: TGCGCCAGCAAGGTCGCGGCGTATAATTCACCCCTCCACTTT
D gene: .
J gene: TRBJ1-6
V gene: TRBV5-1
clone size: .

CDR3 protein: CSARASQNVYGYTF
CDR3 DNA: TGCAGTGCTAGAGCCTCCCAGAACGTCTATGGCTACACCTTC
D gene: .
J gene: TRBJ1-2
V gene: TRBV20-1
clone size: many

CDR3 protein: CASSFNGGTDTQYF
CDR3 DNA: TGTGCCAGCAGTTTTAATGGAGGCACAGATACGCAGTATTTT
D gene: .
J gene: TRBJ2-3
V gene: TRBV27
clone size: many

CDR3 protein: CASSPTIGEDTQYF
CDR3 DNA: TGTGCCAGCAGCCCCACGATAGGGGAAGATACGCAGTATTTT
D gene: .
J gene: TRBJ2-3
V gene: TRBV12-3/TRBV12-4
clone size: .